This T cell receptor beta chain was found in a study of T cells in Graves' hyperthyroidism and ophthalmopathy. Amplified TCR beta CDR3 regions derived from RNA transcripts. When the TCR CDR3 underwent first-round RT-PCR, the HTBI primer set was used. TCRdb ran MiXCR on the multiplex PCR reads and lists one entry per CDR3 protein. The profile shows around 190,000 distinct CDR3 sequences, around a sixth of them singletons. Clinical symptoms, serum thyroxine and TRAb, thyroid ultrasound and orbital computed tomography were used for the diagnoses. This clonotype came up a few times. The antigen is unknown. General study points: From stable hyperthyroidism, ophthalmopathy was separated by a 13 V-J model.

The sample taken for sequencing was blood. The sequence derives from a woman between 45 and 65 years old with Graves' hyperthyroidism.

As DNA, the CDR3 is TGTGCCAGCAGTGACTCGGGCTATGGCTACACCTTC. This translates into CASSDSGYGYTF. The gene calls are TRBV6-4 and TRBJ1-2; D remains ambiguous. Trimming stripped 0 bases from V and 4 bases from J, with 3 bases between. This CDR3 spans 12 amino acids. CDR1 is MRHNA, CDR2 SNTAGT, per germline.